This TCR beta chain is from a study of blood T cell repertoires in COVID-19. Germline CDR1 and CDR2: LGHDT and YNNKEL (reference sequence). CDR3 length: 16 residues. V shed 3 bases, J shed 5 bases, and the junction held 11 bases outside the gene matches. The assay was immunoSEQ multiplex PCR, and TCRdb's table has in-frame clones only and misses some. Among fewer than 250,000 clones listed, around nine tenths were seen once. The TCR sequence derives from a man younger than 40 who had recovered from COVID-19. The gene calls are TRBV3-1 (or the pseudogene TRBV3-2) and TRBJ2-7; 9 bases match TRBD2. The sequencing sample was made of PBMCs or T cells enriched from blood (not recorded which). CDR3 protein: CASSQEIAGASHEQYF. CDR3 DNA: TGTGCCAGCAGCCAGGAAATAGCGGGAGCCAGCCACGAGCAGTACTTC.